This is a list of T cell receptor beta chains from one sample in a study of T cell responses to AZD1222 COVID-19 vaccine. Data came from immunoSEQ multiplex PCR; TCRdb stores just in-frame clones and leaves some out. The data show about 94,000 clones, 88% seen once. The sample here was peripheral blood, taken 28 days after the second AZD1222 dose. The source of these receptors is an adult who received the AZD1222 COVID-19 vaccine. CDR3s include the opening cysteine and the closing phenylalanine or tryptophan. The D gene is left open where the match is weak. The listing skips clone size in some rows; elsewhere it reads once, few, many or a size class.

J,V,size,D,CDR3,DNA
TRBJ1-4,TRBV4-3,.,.,CASSQEGPGSTAGMRLFF,TGCGCCAGCAGCCAAGAAGGCCCAGGGAGTACCGCAGGGATGCGACTGTTTTTT
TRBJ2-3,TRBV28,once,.,CASRRQATDTQYF,TGTGCCAGCCGGAGACAGGCCACAGATACGCAGTATTTT
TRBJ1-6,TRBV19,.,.,CASSIVPDNSPLHF,TGTGCCAGTAGTATAGTGCCAGACAATTCACCCCTCCACTTT
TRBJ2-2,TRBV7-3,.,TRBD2,CASSSTSGANTGELFF,TGTGCCAGCAGCTCGACTAGCGGGGCGAACACCGGGGAGCTGTTTTTT
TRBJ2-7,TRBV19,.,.,CASSIGQRRSYEQYF,TGTGCCAGTAGTATCGGACAGAGAAGGTCCTACGAGCAGTACTTC
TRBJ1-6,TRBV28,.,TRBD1,CASSAQTGDYNSPLHF,TGTGCCAGCAGTGCTCAGACAGGGGACTATAATTCACCCCTCCACTTT
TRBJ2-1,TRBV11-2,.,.,CASSGSLSSYNEQFF,TGTGCCAGCAGTGGGTCCCTAAGCTCCTACAATGAGCAGTTCTTC
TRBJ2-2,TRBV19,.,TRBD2,CASTIPRSAGLARTGELFF,TGTGCCAGTACGATCCCCAGATCGGCGGGACTAGCGAGGACCGGGGAGCTGTTTTTT
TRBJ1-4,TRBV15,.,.,CATSRVKDEKLFF,TGTGCCACCAGCAGAGTTAAGGACGAAAAACTGTTTTTT
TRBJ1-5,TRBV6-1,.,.,CASSEGSLLSNQPQHF,TGTGCCAGCAGTGAAGGTTCACTCCTTAGCAATCAGCCCCAGCATTTT
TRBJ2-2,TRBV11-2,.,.,CASIPGAQYTGELFF,TGTGCCAGCATCCCAGGGGCCCAATACACCGGGGAGCTGTTTTTT
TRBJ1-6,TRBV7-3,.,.,CASSSDSSNSPLHF,TGTGCCAGCAGCTCGGACAGTAGTAATTCACCCCTCCACTTT
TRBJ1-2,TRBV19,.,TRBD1,CASSMQGARYGYTF,TGTGCCAGTAGTATGCAGGGGGCCAGGTATGGCTACACCTTC
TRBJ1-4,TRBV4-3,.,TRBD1,CASSPEIGTGAEKLFF,TGCGCCAGCAGCCCAGAAATCGGGACAGGGGCCGAAAAACTGTTTTTT
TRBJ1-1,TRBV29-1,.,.,CSVRTQGRDTEAFF,TGCAGCGTCCGCACACAGGGTCGGGACACTGAAGCTTTCTTT
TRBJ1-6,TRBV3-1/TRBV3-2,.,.,CASSQGGAGLDNSPLHF,TGTGCCAGCAGCCAAGGTGGCGCAGGGCTGGATAATTCACCCCTCCACTTT
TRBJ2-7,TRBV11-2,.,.,CASSLGAHYEQYF,TGTGCCAGCAGCTTAGGGGCCCACTACGAGCAGTACTTC
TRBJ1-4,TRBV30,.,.,CAWSVLGGQEKLFF,TGTGCCTGGAGTGTACTAGGGGGGCAGGAAAAACTGTTTTTT
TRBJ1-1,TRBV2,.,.,CASRVGQMNTEAFF,TGTGCCAGCAGGGTAGGACAGATGAACACTGAAGCTTTCTTT
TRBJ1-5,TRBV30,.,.,CAWSPLPREGDQPQHF,TGTGCCTGGAGTCCACTGCCCCGCGAGGGGGATCAGCCCCAGCATTTT
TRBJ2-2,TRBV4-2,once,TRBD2,CASSQGVGGGAPEELFF,TGTGCCAGCAGCCAAGGGGTCGGCGGGGGGGCCCCTGAGGAGCTGTTTTTT
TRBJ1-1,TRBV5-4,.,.,CASSLGTMNTEAFF,TGTGCCAGCAGCTTAGGCACGATGAACACTGAAGCTTTCTTT
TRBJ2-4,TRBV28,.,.,CASSYLIRGGNIQYF,TGTGCCAGCAGTTACCTTATAAGGGGTGGAAACATTCAGTACTTC
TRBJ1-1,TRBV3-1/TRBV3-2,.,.,CASSQSSTGIWDNTEAFF,TGTGCCAGCAGCCAATCATCTACGGGGATCTGGGACAACACTGAAGCTTTCTTT
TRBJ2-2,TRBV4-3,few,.,CASSQDGSGGSTRLFF,TGCGCCAGCAGCCAAGACGGATCCGGGGGATCGACCCGGCTGTTTTTT
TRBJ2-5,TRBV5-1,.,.,CASSWEDGGETQYF,TGCGCCAGCAGCTGGGAGGACGGGGGAGAGACCCAGTACTTC
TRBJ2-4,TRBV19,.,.,CASSIDGGTNIQYF,TGTGCCAGTAGTATAGATGGGGGGACAAACATTCAGTACTTC
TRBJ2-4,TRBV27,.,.,CASREGYIQYF,TGTGCCAGCAGGGAAGGGTACATTCAGTACTTC
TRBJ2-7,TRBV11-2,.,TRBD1,CASSLTTGAILYSYEQYF,TGTGCCAGCAGCCTCACGACAGGGGCGATTCTATACTCCTACGAGCAGTACTTC
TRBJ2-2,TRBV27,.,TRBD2,CASSLPLVAGDTGELFF,TGTGCCAGCAGTCTCCCCTTGGTAGCGGGAGACACCGGGGAGCTGTTTTTT
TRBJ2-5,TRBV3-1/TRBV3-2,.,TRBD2,CASSQLLAEGETQYF,TGTGCCAGCAGCCAACTACTAGCGGAGGGGGAGACCCAGTACTTC
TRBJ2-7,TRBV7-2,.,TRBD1,CASSGDRGDSYEQYF,TGTGCCAGCAGCGGAGACAGGGGCGACTCCTACGAGCAGTACTTC
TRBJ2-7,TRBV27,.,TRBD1,CASSPRDRFYEQYF,TGTGCCAGCAGCCCCCGGGACAGGTTCTACGAGCAGTACTTC
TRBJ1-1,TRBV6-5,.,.,CASTPHGLGNTEAFF,TGTGCCAGCACTCCCCATGGGTTAGGGAACACTGAAGCTTTCTTT
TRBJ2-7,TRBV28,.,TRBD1,CASSSPGQGRYEQYF,TGTGCCAGCAGCTCACCCGGACAGGGTCGGTACGAGCAGTACTTC
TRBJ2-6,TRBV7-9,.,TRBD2,CASSFGGDTGANVLTF,TGTGCCAGCAGCTTCGGGGGGGACACTGGGGCCAACGTCCTGACTTTC
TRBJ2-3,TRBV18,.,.,CASSANPTDTQYF,TGTGCCAGCTCAGCAAACCCGACAGATACGCAGTATTTT